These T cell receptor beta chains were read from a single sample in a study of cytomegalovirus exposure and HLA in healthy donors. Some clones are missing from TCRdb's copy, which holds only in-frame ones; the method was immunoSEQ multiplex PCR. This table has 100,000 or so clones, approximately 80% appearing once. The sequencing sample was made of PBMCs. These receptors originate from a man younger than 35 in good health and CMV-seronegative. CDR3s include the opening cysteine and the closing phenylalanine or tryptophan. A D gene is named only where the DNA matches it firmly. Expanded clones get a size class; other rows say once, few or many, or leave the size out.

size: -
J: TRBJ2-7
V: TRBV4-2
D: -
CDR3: CASSQDRTFTSYEQYF
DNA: TGTGCCAGCAGCCAAGATAGAACTTTCACCTCCTACGAGCAGTACTTC

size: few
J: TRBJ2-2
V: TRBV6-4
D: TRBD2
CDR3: CASSFQSGGITGELFF
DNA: TGTGCCAGCAGTTTTCAGAGCGGGGGTATCACCGGGGAGCTGTTTTTT

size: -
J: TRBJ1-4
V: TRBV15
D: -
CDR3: CATSRDRQINEKLFF
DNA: TGTGCCACCAGCAGAGACCGACAGATTAATGAAAAACTGTTTTTT

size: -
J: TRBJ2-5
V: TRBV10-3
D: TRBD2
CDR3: CAISGTLLAGGTKKETQYF
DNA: TGTGCCATCAGTGGGACCCTACTAGCGGGGGGAACCAAGAAAGAGACCCAGTACTTC

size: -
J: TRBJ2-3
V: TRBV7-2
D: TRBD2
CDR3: CASSLKTSGDLPGDTQYF
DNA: TGTGCCAGCAGCTTAAAGACTAGCGGGGACCTCCCGGGAGATACGCAGTATTTT

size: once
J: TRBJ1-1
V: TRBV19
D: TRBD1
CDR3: CASSIGPQGAVTEAFF
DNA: TGTGCCAGTAGTATAGGGCCACAGGGGGCAGTGACTGAAGCTTTCTTT

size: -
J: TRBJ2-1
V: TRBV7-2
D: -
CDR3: CASSLGRGGRGFF
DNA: TGTGCCAGCAGCTTAGGGCGCGGCGGACGGGGGTTCTTC

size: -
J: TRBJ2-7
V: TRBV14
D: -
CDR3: CASSQSGTGLRDEQYF
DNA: TGTGCCAGCAGCCAATCCGGCACAGGGTTAAGGGACGAGCAGTACTTC

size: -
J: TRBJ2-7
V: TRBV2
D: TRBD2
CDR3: CASLYVASGDEQYF
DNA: TGTGCCAGCCTCTACGTCGCTAGCGGGGACGAGCAGTACTTC

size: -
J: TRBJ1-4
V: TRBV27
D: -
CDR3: CASSLNLRGAANEKLFF
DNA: TGTGCCAGCAGTTTGAATCTCAGGGGAGCCGCTAATGAAAAACTGTTTTTT

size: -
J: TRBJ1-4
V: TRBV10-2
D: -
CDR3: CASRTTVGEKLFF
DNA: TGCGCCAGCAGGACTACGGTTGGGGAAAAACTGTTTTTT

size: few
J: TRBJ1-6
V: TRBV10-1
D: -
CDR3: CASSESRYSPLHF
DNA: TGCGCCAGCAGTGAGTCGAGGTATTCACCCCTCCACTTT

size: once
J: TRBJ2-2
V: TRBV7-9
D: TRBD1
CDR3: CASSLGDRVPGELFF
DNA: TGTGCCAGCAGCTTAGGGGACAGGGTTCCCGGGGAGCTGTTTTTT

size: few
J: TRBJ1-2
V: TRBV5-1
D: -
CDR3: CASSLNSEGGGYTF
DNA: TGCGCCAGCAGCTTGAACAGCGAGGGCGGTGGCTACACCTTC

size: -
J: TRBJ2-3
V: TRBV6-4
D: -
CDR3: CASSEQGHSDTQYF
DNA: TGTGCCAGCAGTGAACAGGGCCACTCAGATACGCAGTATTTT

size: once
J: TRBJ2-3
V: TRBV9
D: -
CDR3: CASSVLSPSTDTQYF
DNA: TGTGCCAGCAGCGTCCTCTCCCCGAGCACAGATACGCAGTATTTT

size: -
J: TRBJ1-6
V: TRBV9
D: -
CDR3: CASSGGESSYNSPLHF
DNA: TGTGCCAGCAGTGGAGGTGAGAGCTCCTATAATTCACCCCTCCACTTT

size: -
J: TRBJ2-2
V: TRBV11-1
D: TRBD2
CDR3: CASSSLLAGTGELFF
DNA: TGTGCCAGCAGCTCACTACTAGCGGGAACCGGGGAGCTGTTTTTT

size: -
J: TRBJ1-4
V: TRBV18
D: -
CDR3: CASSTVRTNEKLFF
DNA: TGTGCCAGCTCTACGGTACGGACTAATGAAAAACTGTTTTTT

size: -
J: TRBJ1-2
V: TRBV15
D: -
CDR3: CATSRDWSWNYYGYTF
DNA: TGTGCCACCAGCAGAGATTGGAGTTGGAACTACTATGGCTACACCTTC

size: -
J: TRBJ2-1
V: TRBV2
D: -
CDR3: CASSPSGDEQFF
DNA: TGTGCCAGCAGTCCGAGCGGAGATGAGCAGTTCTTC

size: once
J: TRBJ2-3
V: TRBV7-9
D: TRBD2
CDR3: CASSLWLAGGPDTQYF
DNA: TGTGCCAGCAGCTTATGGCTAGCGGGGGGGCCAGATACGCAGTATTTT

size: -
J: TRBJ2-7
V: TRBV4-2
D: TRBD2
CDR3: CASSQDRLAGLYGQYF
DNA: TGTGCCAGCAGCCAAGATCGACTAGCGGGGCTCTACGGGCAGTACTTC

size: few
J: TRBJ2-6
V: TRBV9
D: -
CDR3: CASSVGQIKAASGANVLTF
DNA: TGTGCCAGCAGCGTAGGTCAGATAAAGGCAGCGTCTGGGGCCAACGTCCTGACTTTC

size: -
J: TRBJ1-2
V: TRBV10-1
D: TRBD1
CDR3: CASSTRDRGYPRDSYGYTF
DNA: TGCGCCAGCAGTACCCGGGACAGGGGATACCCCCGAGACTCCTATGGCTACACCTTC

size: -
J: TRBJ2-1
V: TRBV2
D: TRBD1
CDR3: CASSVRTGDHNEQFF
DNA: TGTGCCAGCAGTGTTCGGACAGGGGATCACAATGAGCAGTTCTTC

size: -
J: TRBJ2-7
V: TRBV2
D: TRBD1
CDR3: CASSEPGQGAYEQYF
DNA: TGTGCCAGCAGTGAGCCGGGACAGGGGGCCTACGAGCAGTACTTC

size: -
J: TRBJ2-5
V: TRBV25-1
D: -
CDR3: CASSEHPSLRETQYF
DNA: TGTGCCAGCAGTGAGCACCCCTCCCTGAGGGAGACCCAGTACTTC

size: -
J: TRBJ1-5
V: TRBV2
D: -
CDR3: CASSSRVGNQPQHF
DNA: TGTGCCAGCAGTTCCAGGGTTGGGAATCAGCCCCAGCATTTT

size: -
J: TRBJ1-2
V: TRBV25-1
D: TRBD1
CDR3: CASSPTGTGTDGYTF
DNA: TGTGCCAGCAGCCCGACCGGAACCGGGACAGACGGCTACACCTTC

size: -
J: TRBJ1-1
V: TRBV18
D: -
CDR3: CASSPRNGDLNTEAFF
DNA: TGTGCCAGCTCACCACGGAACGGAGACTTGAACACTGAAGCTTTCTTT

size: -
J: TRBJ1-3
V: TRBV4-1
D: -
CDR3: CASSQERQRGWNTIYF
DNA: TGCGCCAGCAGCCAAGAACGACAGCGAGGATGGAACACCATATATTTT

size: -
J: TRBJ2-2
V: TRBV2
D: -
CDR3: CAIGRENTGELFF
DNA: TGTGCCATCGGGCGGGAGAACACCGGGGAGCTGTTTTTT

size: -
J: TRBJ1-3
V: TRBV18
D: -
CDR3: CASSPTQGLSSGNTIYF
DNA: TGTGCCAGCTCACCAACGCAGGGGCTTTCCTCAGGAAACACCATATATTTT

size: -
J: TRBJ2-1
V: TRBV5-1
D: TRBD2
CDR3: CASSSYGTIDNEQFF
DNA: TGCGCCAGCAGCTCTTACGGGACTATCGACAATGAGCAGTTCTTC

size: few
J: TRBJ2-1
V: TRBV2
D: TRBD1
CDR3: CASSVDRGPYNEQFF
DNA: TGTGCCAGCAGTGTTGACAGGGGCCCCTACAATGAGCAGTTCTTC

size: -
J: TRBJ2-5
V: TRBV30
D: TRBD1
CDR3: CATSGQVQETQYF
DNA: TGTGCCACCTCGGGACAGGTCCAAGAGACCCAGTACTTC

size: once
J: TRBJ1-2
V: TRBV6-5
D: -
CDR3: CASSAWGGGYGYTF
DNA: TGTGCCAGCAGTGCCTGGGGGGGCGGCTATGGCTACACCTTC

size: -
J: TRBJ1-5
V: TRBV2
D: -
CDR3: CASSGLFIKSRDSNQPQHF
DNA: TGTGCCAGCAGTGGCCTTTTTATCAAATCCAGGGATAGCAATCAGCCCCAGCATTTT

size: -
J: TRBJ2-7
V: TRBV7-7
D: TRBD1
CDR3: CASSPFPRGRYEQYF
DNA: TGTGCCAGCAGCCCCTTCCCCAGGGGGCGGTACGAGCAGTACTTC

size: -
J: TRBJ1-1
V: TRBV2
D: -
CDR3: CASSEFGGTEAFF
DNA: TGTGCCAGCTCAGAATTTGGTGGCACTGAAGCTTTCTTT

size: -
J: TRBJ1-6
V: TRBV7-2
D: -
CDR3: CASSLASGTNNSPLHF
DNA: TGTGCCAGCAGCTTGGCCTCCGGGACAAATAATTCACCCCTCCACTTT

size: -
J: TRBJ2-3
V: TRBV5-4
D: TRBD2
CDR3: CASSWGLAASTDTQYF
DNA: TGTGCCAGCAGCTGGGGACTAGCGGCTAGCACAGATACGCAGTATTTT

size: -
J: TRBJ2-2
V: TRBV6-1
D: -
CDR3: CASIAGPNTGELFF
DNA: TGTGCCAGCATTGCGGGACCGAACACCGGGGAGCTGTTTTTT

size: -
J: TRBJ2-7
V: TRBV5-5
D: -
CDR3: CASSLSSGSSYEQYF
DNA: TGTGCCAGCAGCTTGAGCTCAGGTAGCTCCTACGAGCAGTACTTC

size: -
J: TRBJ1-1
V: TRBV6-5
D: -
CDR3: CATGEGVGDTEAFF
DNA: TGTGCCACCGGAGAGGGGGTGGGGGACACTGAAGCTTTCTTT

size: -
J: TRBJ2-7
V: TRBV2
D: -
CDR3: CASRSAEPYEQYF
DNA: TGTGCCAGCAGGTCCGCAGAACCCTACGAGCAGTACTTC

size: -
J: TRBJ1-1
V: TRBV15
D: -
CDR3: CATGKYRDMNTEAFF
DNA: TGTGCCACCGGCAAATACAGGGACATGAACACTGAAGCTTTCTTT

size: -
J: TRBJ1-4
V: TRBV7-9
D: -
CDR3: CASSSRQVATNEKLFF
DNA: TGTGCCAGCAGCTCGAGACAAGTTGCAACTAATGAAAAACTGTTTTTT

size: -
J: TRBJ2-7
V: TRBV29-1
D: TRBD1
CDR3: CSVEVSPGGTYEQYF
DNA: TGCAGCGTTGAAGTCTCTCCAGGGGGAACCTACGAGCAGTACTTC

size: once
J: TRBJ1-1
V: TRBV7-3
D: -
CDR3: CASSPSAGNTEAFF
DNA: TGTGCCAGCAGCCCCAGCGCGGGGAACACTGAAGCTTTCTTT

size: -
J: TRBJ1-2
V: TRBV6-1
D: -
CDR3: CASSEAFGAYGYTF
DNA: TGTGCCAGCAGTGAAGCCTTTGGGGCCTATGGCTACACCTTC

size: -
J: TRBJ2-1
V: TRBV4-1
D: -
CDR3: CASSHVGVDEQFF
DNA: TGCGCCAGCAGCCACGTAGGGGTCGATGAGCAGTTCTTC